This T cell receptor (beta chain) was retrieved from a study of human T cells and chemical hapten exposure. Findings and caveats of the study: PT1 expanded TCR counts and patch test score were linked, and their correlation was positive.

Time point in this sample: patch test 1, 2 weeks after DPC sensitization. Treatment of the sample: therapeutic diphenylcyclopropenone sensitization with weekly scalp DPC. Donors, patients with alopecia ranging from 18 to 70 years old and judged suitable for DPC, provided samples. MiXCR, applied by TCRdb to the RACE reads, yields one record per CDR3 protein. The repertoire holds 150,000 to 200,000 distinct CDR3 sequences, about 15% seen once, with 1.5% to 2% in the top ten. A remark on this clonotype: What it binds is not known.

CDR3 length: 15 amino acids. Germline loops: CDR1 KGHDR, CDR2 SFDVKD. The ends lost 4 bases at V and 5 bases at J; junction bases unmatched: 9. The chain couples TRBV24-1 to TRBJ2-5, with 7 positions matching TRBD1. The sequenced sample was whole blood, obtained in connection with sensitization to the hapten diphenylcyclopropenone (DPC). This clonotype originated in a woman in her twenties or thirties with alopecia areata. Some clones in this sample may be carry-over from other donors' samples. CDR3 bases: TGTGCCACCAGTGAGTCGAACAGGGGATGGGAGACCCAGTACTTC. Its translation: CATSESNRGWETQYF.